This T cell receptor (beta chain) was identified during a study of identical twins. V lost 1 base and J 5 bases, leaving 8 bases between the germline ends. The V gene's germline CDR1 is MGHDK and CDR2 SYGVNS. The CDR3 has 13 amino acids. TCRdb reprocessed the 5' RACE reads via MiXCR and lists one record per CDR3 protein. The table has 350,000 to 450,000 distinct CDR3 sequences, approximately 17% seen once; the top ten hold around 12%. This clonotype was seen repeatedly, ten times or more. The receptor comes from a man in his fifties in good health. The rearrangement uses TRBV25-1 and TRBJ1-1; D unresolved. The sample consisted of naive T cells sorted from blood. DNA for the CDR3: TGTGCCAGCAGTGAATCTTCGGGAACTGAAGCTTTCTTT. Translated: CASSESSGTEAFF.